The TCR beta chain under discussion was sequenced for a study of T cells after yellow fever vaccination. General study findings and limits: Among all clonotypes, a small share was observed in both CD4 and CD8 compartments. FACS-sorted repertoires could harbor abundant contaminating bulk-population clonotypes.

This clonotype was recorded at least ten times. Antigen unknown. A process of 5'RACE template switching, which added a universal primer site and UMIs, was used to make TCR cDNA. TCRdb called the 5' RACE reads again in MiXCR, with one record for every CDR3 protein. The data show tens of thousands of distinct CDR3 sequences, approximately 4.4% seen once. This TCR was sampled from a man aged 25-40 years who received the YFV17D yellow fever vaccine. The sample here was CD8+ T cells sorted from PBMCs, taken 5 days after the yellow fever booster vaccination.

Written as DNA, the CDR3 is TGTGCCAGTAGGCGGGAGGATGGCTACAATGAGCAGTTCTTC. Its protein product is CASRREDGYNEQFF. The J gene is TRBJ2-1, the V gene TRBV19, with 8 positions matching TRBD2. With V trimmed by 6 bases and J by 3 bases, 4 bases remained unmatched. The CDR3 spans 14 residues. The germline V gene has CDR1 LNHDA and CDR2 SQIVND (reference sequence).